A selection of T cell receptor beta chains follows, all from one sample in a study of shared clonotypes between healthy human individuals. The method was immunoSEQ multiplex PCR; TCRdb's version includes in-frame clones alone and lacks a portion of them. The table records roughly 2,500,000 clones, over 85% of them present only once. Source material: naive CD4+ T cells from PBMCs. The receptors were sampled from a man aged 18 to 29 in good health. Some clones in this sample may be carry-over from other donors' samples. Each CDR3 is given with its conserved first and last residue. The D gene is left open where the match is weak. A clone size is listed for some rows: how often the clone was seen (once, few, many), or a class if it is expanded.

j_gene | v_gene | abundance | d_gene | CDR3aa | CDR3nt
TRBJ2-1 | TRBV11-2 | NA | NA | CASSFQGPNEQFF | TGTGCCAGCAGCTTTCAGGGTCCCAATGAGCAGTTCTTC
TRBJ2-1 | TRBV29-1 | NA | TRBD2 | CSVDYYPGLAKNEQFF | TGCAGCGTTGATTATTATCCGGGACTAGCTAAAAATGAGCAGTTCTTC
TRBJ2-7 | TRBV7-9 | NA | TRBD1 | CASSPPPGQGENEQYF | TGTGCCAGCAGCCCACCCCCGGGACAGGGGGAGAACGAGCAGTACTTC
TRBJ2-7 | TRBV7-4 | NA | TRBD2 | CASSWTSEPYEQYF | TGTGCCAGCAGTTGGACTAGCGAGCCCTACGAGCAGTACTTC
TRBJ2-1 | TRBV2 | NA | NA | CASSEGESSYNEQFF | TGTGCCAGCAGTGAGGGGGAGAGCTCCTACAATGAGCAGTTCTTC
TRBJ1-5 | TRBV27 | NA | NA | CASSFGSGFNQPQHF | TGTGCCAGCAGTTTTGGTTCAGGCTTCAATCAGCCCCAGCATTTT
TRBJ2-5 | TRBV28 | NA | TRBD1 | CASRLTGAGGTQYF | TGTGCCAGCAGACTCACAGGGGCCGGAGGGACCCAGTACTTC
TRBJ2-2 | TRBV6-5 | NA | TRBD1 | CASSGQGAEWKELFF | TGTGCCAGCAGCGGACAGGGCGCTGAGTGGAAGGAGCTGTTTTTT
TRBJ1-5 | TRBV28 | NA | TRBD1 | CASSQTGTGGLGNQPQHF | TGTGCCAGCAGTCAGACCGGGACAGGGGGTTTGGGCAATCAGCCCCAGCATTTT
TRBJ2-2 | TRBV7-9 | NA | NA | CASSSMDWTATNTGELFF | TGTGCCAGCAGCTCCATGGATTGGACAGCTACGAACACCGGGGAGCTGTTTTTT
TRBJ2-1 | TRBV5-1 | NA | TRBD2 | CASSYAGGRDYNEQFF | TGCGCCAGCAGCTATGCGGGCGGGAGAGACTACAATGAGCAGTTCTTC
TRBJ1-1 | TRBV5-1 | NA | TRBD1 | CASSGTGVLAEAFF | TGCGCCAGCAGCGGGACAGGGGTATTGGCTGAAGCTTTCTTT
TRBJ2-6 | TRBV19 | NA | TRBD1 | CASSIGNRDRAFSGANVLTF | TGTGCCAGTAGTATTGGCAATCGGGACAGAGCGTTCTCTGGGGCCAACGTCCTGACTTTC
TRBJ2-1 | TRBV27 | NA | TRBD2 | CASSSPRAGRVDEQFF | TGTGCCAGCAGCTCTCCACGAGCGGGACGAGTTGATGAGCAGTTCTTC
TRBJ2-3 | TRBV28 | once | NA | CASSLLSPDTQYF | TGTGCCAGCAGTCTTCTATCTCCAGATACGCAGTATTTT
TRBJ2-7 | TRBV2 | NA | TRBD2 | CASHGGTSGYEQYF | TGTGCCAGCCATGGGGGGACTAGTGGCTACGAGCAGTACTTC
TRBJ2-1 | TRBV7-9 | NA | TRBD2 | CASIFGPGGYNEQFF | TGTGCCAGCATCTTCGGTCCGGGGGGGTACAATGAGCAGTTCTTC
TRBJ2-3 | TRBV12-5 | NA | TRBD2 | CASGLGLAVTDTQYF | TGTGCTAGTGGTTTGGGACTAGCGGTAACAGATACGCAGTATTTT
TRBJ2-7 | TRBV6-5 | once | TRBD1 | CASSYQGAYEQYF | TGTGCCAGCAGTTACCAGGGGGCCTACGAGCAGTACTTC
TRBJ2-1 | TRBV15 | NA | NA | CATTRLPNNEQFF | TGTGCCACCACCAGACTACCAAACAATGAGCAGTTCTTC
TRBJ2-1 | TRBV5-6 | NA | NA | CASSSSRQVFLGEQFF | TGTGCCAGCAGCTCTTCAAGACAGGTTTTTCTAGGTGAGCAGTTCTTC
TRBJ2-7 | TRBV29-1 | NA | NA | CSVVGRASSYEQYF | TGCAGCGTTGTAGGCCGGGCGAGCTCCTACGAGCAGTACTTC
TRBJ1-1 | TRBV28 | NA | TRBD1 | CASSRTGGNTEAFF | TGTGCCAGCAGCCGGACAGGGGGGAACACTGAAGCTTTCTTT
TRBJ2-7 | TRBV23-1 | NA | TRBD1 | CASNETGGLREQYF | TGCGCCAGCAACGAGACAGGGGGGCTACGAGAGCAGTACTTC
TRBJ2-2 | TRBV27 | NA | TRBD2 | CASIRSGATGELFF | TGTGCCAGCATTAGAAGCGGGGCCACCGGGGAGCTGTTTTTT
TRBJ1-2 | TRBV5-5 | NA | TRBD1 | CASSPDRVHGYTF | TGTGCCAGCAGCCCCGACAGGGTCCATGGCTACACCTTC
TRBJ1-1 | TRBV5-1 | once | NA | CASSFRPNQGAFF | TGCGCCAGCAGCTTCCGACCGAACCAGGGAGCTTTCTTT
TRBJ1-1 | TRBV28 | NA | NA | CASSPPRGGNTEAFF | TGTGCCAGCAGCCCCCCCCGGGGGGGGAACACTGAAGCTTTCTTT
TRBJ1-5 | TRBV27 | NA | TRBD1 | CASSLSTGGLPQHF | TGTGCCAGCAGTTTATCCACAGGGGGCCTGCCCCAGCATTTT
TRBJ1-2 | TRBV30 | NA | TRBD1 | CAWSVTGAGGYTF | TGTGCCTGGAGTGTTACAGGGGCGGGAGGCTACACCTTC
TRBJ2-3 | TRBV5-5 | NA | NA | CASGRWGADTQYF | TGTGCCAGCGGACGTTGGGGGGCAGATACGCAGTATTTT
TRBJ1-2 | TRBV6-1 | once | TRBD1 | CASQTGQAPNYGYTF | TGTGCCAGTCAGACCGGACAGGCCCCAAACTATGGCTACACCTTC
TRBJ2-1 | TRBV18 | NA | NA | CASSPGLGSNEQFF | TGTGCCAGCTCACCAGGTCTGGGGTCTAATGAGCAGTTCTTC
TRBJ2-6 | TRBV4-2 | NA | TRBD2 | CASSLSGKSGANVLTF | TGTGCCAGCAGCCTTAGCGGGAAGTCTGGGGCCAACGTCCTGACTTTC
TRBJ2-3 | TRBV28 | NA | TRBD2 | CASSPRTSGEGIDTQYF | TGTGCCAGCAGTCCACGGACTAGCGGAGAGGGTATAGATACGCAGTATTTT
TRBJ1-3 | TRBV7-9 | NA | NA | CASSPRQYLSGNTIYF | TGTGCCAGCAGCCCGCGACAGTATCTCTCTGGAAACACCATATATTTT
TRBJ1-3 | TRBV6-5 | NA | NA | CASSGAGSGNTIYF | TGTGCCAGCAGTGGGGCCGGCTCTGGAAACACCATATATTTT
TRBJ2-3 | TRBV27 | NA | NA | CASSSRVGDTQYF | TGTGCCAGCAGTTCGAGGGTGGGAGATACGCAGTATTTT
TRBJ2-7 | TRBV6-1 | NA | NA | CASSEQGSSYEQYF | TGTGCCAGCAGTGAACAGGGTAGCTCCTACGAGCAGTACTTC
TRBJ1-4 | TRBV7-2 | NA | TRBD1 | CASSQQGTNEKLFF | TGTGCCAGCAGCCAACAGGGGACTAATGAAAAACTGTTTTTT
TRBJ1-4 | TRBV29-1 | NA | TRBD1 | CSVRLPGQLNEKLFF | TGCAGCGTCCGACTGCCGGGACAGCTTAATGAAAAACTGTTTTTT
TRBJ1-2 | TRBV5-1 | NA | NA | CASSLAFPQGLTTF | TGCGCCAGCAGCTTGGCCTTTCCACAGGGCTTGACGACCTTC
TRBJ1-2 | TRBV2 | NA | NA | CASSNGRDYGYTF | TGTGCCAGCAGTAACGGACGGGACTATGGCTACACCTTC
TRBJ1-2 | TRBV4-1 | NA | NA | CASSPDRLPYGYTF | TGCGCCAGCAGCCCGGACAGACTACCTTATGGCTACACCTTC
TRBJ2-1 | TRBV6-1 | NA | NA | CASNLSPRAFF | TGTGCCAGCAACCTTAGCCCAAGGGCGTTCTTC
TRBJ2-2 | TRBV7-2 | NA | NA | CASSLFILGSGELFF | TGTGCCAGCAGCTTATTTATCCTGGGGTCCGGGGAGCTGTTTTTT
TRBJ1-2 | TRBV14 | NA | NA | CASSQVGRGDYGYTF | TGTGCCAGCAGCCAAGTTGGGAGAGGTGACTATGGCTACACCTTC
TRBJ1-1 | TRBV7-2 | NA | NA | CASSLDARNTEAFF | TGTGCCAGCAGCTTAGACGCGCGGAACACTGAAGCTTTCTTT
TRBJ1-2 | TRBV28 | NA | NA | CASRLANYGYTF | TGTGCCAGCCGATTAGCTAACTATGGCTACACCTTC
TRBJ2-7 | TRBV28 | NA | TRBD2 | CASSSYRTSGTMNEQYF | TGTGCCAGCAGTTCCTACCGGACTAGCGGGACGATGAACGAGCAGTACTTC
TRBJ2-5 | TRBV7-3 | NA | NA | CASSFHREETQYF | TGTGCCAGCAGCTTCCACAGGGAGGAGACCCAGTACTTC
TRBJ2-7 | TRBV28 | NA | NA | CASSGGTAFSYEQYF | TGTGCCAGCAGTGGGGGGACAGCCTTCTCCTACGAGCAGTACTTC
TRBJ2-4 | TRBV11-3 | NA | NA | CASSPHNLEGHIPKNIQYF | TGTGCCAGCAGCCCCCATAACCTTGAGGGCCATATCCCCAAAAACATTCAGTACTTC
TRBJ2-1 | TRBV9 | NA | TRBD1 | CASSVNPRGTAYNEQFF | TGTGCCAGCAGCGTAAATCCTAGGGGGACAGCATACAATGAGCAGTTCTTC
TRBJ2-3 | TRBV15 | NA | TRBD2 | CATSRGTSGRPDTQYF | TGTGCCACCAGCAGGGGGACTAGCGGGAGGCCAGATACGCAGTATTTT
TRBJ2-5 | TRBV11-1 | NA | NA | CASSLVGEETQYF | TGTGCCAGCAGCTTAGTAGGGGAAGAGACCCAGTACTTC
TRBJ2-5 | TRBV9 | NA | NA | CASSVGWASGQETQYF | TGTGCCAGCAGCGTAGGGTGGGCTAGTGGACAAGAGACCCAGTACTTC
TRBJ2-7 | TRBV2 | NA | NA | CASSLVYNGAEQYF | TGTGCCAGCAGCCTCGTATACAACGGGGCCGAGCAGTACTTC
TRBJ2-2 | TRBV30 | once | TRBD2 | CAWILHGRANTGELFF | TGTGCCTGGATATTGCACGGGAGGGCGAACACCGGGGAGCTGTTTTTT
TRBJ2-3 | TRBV30 | NA | NA | CAWSVLGGASDTQYF | TGTGCCTGGAGTGTACTGGGTGGAGCCTCAGATACGCAGTATTTT